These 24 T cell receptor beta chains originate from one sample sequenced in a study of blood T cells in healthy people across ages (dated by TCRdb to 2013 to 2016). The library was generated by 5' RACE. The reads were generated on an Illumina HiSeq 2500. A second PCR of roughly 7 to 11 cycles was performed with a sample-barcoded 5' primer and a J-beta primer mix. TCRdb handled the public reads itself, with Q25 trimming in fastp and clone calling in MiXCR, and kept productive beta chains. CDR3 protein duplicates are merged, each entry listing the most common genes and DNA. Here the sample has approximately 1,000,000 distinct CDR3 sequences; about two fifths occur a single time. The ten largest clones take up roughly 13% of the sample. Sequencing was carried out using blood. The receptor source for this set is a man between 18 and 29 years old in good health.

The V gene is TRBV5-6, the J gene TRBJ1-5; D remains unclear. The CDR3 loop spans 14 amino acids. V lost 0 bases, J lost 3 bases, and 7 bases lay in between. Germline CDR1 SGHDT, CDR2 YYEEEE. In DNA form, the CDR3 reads TGTGCCAGCAGCTTGGGACCCACCAATCAGCCCCAGCATTTT. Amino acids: CASSLGPTNQPQHF.

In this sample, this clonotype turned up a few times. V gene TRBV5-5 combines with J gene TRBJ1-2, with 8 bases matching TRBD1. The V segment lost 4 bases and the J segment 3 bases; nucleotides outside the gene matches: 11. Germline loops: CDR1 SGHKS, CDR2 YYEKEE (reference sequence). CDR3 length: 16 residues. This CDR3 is CASSGEWTGLYYGYTF. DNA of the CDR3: TGTGCCAGCAGCGGGGAATGGACAGGGCTCTACTATGGCTACACCTTC.

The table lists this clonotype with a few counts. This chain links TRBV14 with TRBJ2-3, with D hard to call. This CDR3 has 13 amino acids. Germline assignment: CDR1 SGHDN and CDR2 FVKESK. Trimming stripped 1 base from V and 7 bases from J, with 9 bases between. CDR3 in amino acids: CASSQVQRNTQYF. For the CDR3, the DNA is TGTGCCAGCAGCCAAGTGCAACGGAATACGCAGTATTTT.

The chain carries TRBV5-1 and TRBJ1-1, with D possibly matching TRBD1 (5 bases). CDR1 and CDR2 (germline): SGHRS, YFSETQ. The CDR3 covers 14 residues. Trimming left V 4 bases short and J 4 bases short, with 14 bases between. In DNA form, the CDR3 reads TGCGCCAGCAGCAGGGACGCCGAGAGCACTGAAGCTTTCTTT. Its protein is CASSRDAESTEAFF.

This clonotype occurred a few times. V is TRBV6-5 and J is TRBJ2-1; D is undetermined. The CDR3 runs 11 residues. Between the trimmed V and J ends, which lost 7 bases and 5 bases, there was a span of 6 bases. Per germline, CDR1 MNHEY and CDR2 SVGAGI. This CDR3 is CASTSNNEQFF. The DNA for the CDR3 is TGTGCCAGCACCTCAAACAATGAGCAGTTCTTC.

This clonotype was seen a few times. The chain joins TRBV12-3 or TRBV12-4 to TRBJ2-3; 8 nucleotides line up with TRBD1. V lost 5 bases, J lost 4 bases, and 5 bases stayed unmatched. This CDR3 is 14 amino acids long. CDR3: CASSIDRGADTQYF. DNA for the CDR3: TGTGCCAGCAGTATAGACAGGGGTGCAGATACGCAGTATTTT.

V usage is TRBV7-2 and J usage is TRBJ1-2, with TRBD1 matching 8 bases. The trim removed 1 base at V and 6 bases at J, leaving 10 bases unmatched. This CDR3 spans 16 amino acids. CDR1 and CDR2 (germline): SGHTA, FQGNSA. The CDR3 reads CASSLVMSTGANGYTF. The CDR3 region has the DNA TGTGCCAGCAGCTTAGTCATGTCGACAGGGGCCAATGGCTACACCTTC.

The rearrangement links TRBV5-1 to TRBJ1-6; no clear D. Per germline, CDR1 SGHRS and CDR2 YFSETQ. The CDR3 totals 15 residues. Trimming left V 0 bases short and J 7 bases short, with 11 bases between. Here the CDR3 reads CASSLGNIGNSPLHF. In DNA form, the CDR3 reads TGCGCCAGCAGCTTGGGGAATATTGGGAATTCACCCCTCCACTTT.

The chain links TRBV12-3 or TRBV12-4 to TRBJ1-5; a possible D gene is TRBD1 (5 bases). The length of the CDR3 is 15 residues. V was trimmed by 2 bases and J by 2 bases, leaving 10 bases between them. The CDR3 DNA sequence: TGTGCCAGCAGTTTACTGGACAATCGCAATCAGCCCCAGCATTTT. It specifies CASSLLDNRNQPQHF.

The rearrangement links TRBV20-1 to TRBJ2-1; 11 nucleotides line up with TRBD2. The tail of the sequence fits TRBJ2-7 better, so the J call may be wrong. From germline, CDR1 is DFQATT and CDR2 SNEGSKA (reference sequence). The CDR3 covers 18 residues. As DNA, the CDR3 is TGCAGTGCTAGCATCACAACTAGCGGGAGATCATTTTACAATGAGCAGTACTTC. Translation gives CSASITTSGRSFYNEQYF.

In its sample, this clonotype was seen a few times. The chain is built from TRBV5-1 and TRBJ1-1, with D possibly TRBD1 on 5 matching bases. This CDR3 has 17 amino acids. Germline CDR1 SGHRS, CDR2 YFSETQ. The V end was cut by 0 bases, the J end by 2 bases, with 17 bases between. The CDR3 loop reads CASSLGAETVSNTEAFF. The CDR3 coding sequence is TGCGCCAGCAGCTTGGGGGCAGAGACAGTTAGTAACACTGAAGCTTTCTTT.

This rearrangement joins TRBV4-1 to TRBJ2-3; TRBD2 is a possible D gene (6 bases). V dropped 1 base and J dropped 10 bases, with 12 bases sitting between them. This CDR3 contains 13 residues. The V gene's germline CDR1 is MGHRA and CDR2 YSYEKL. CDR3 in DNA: TGCGCCAGCAGCCAAGCGGTCGGGACTCCGCAGTATTTT. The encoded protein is CASSQAVGTPQYF.

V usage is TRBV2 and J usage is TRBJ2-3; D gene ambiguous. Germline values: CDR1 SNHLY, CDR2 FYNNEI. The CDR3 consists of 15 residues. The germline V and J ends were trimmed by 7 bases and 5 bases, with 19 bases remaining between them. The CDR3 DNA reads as TGTGCCAGCAAGGGTAGGCAGAGCACAAGAGATACGCAGTATTTT. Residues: CASKGRQSTRDTQYF.

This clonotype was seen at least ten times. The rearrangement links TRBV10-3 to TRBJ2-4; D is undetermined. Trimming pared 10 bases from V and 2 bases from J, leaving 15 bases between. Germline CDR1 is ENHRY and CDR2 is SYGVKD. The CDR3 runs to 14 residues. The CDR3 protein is CASATDASKNIQYF. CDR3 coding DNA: TGTGCCAGCGCAACCGACGCGTCCAAAAACATTCAGTACTTC.

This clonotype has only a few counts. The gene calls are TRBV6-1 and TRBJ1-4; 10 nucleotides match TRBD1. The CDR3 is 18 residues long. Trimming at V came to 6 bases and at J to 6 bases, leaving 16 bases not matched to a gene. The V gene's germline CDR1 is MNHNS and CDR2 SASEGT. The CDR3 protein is CASSQPIYRQGADEKLFF. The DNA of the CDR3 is TGTGCCAGCAGCCAACCTATCTACCGACAGGGGGCGGATGAAAAACTGTTTTTT.

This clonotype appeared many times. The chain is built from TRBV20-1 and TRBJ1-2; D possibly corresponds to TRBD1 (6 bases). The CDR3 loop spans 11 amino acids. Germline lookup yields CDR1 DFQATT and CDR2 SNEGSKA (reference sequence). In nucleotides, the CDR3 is TGCAGCCTTTGGACAGACTATGGCTACACCTTC. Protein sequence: CSLWTDYGYTF.

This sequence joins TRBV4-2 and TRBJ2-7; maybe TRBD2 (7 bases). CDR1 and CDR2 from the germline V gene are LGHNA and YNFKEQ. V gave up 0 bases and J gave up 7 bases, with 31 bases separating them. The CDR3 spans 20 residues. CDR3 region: CASSQDGRDINPEGANEQYF. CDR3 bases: TGTGCCAGCAGCCAAGATGGGAGGGACATTAATCCGGAAGGGGCCAATGAGCAGTACTTC.

CDR3 DNA: TGTGCCAGCAGTTCAACCTTAGCCGCAGGGGCAGATACGCAGTATTTT. It codes for CASSSTLAAGADTQYF. The V and J genes are TRBV28 and TRBJ2-3; D possibly corresponds to TRBD1 (6 bases). The CDR3 has 16 residues. CDR1 is MDHEN, CDR2 SYDVKM, per germline. The V end lost 4 bases, the J end lost 4 bases, and 18 bases lay between the germline ends.

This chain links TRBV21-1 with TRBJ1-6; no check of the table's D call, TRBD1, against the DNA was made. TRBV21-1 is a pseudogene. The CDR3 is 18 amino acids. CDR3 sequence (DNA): TGTGTCAGCAGATGGGACAGGGGTCCTCGAATCTATAATTCACCCCTCCACTTT. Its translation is CVSRWDRGPRIYNSPLHF.

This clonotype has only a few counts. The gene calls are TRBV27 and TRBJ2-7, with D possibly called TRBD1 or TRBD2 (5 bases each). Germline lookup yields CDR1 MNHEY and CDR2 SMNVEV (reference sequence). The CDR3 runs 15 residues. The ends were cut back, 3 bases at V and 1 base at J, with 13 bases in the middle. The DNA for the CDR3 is TGTGCCAGCAGTTTGAGGGGACCTAGTTCCTACGAGCAGTACTTC. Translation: CASSLRGPSSYEQYF.

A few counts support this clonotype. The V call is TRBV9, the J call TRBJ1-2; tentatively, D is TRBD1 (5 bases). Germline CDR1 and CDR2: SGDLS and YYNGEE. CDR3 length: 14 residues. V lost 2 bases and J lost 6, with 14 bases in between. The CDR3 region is CASSVSGNWNGYTF. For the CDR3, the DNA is TGTGCCAGCAGCGTTTCAGGGAATTGGAATGGCTACACCTTC.

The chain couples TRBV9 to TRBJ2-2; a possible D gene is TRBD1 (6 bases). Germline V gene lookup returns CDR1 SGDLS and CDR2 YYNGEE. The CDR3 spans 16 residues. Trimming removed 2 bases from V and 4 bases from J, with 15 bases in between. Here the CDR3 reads CASSVYGTPSTGELFF. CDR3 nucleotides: TGTGCCAGCAGCGTTTACGGGACACCAAGCACCGGGGAGCTGTTTTTT.

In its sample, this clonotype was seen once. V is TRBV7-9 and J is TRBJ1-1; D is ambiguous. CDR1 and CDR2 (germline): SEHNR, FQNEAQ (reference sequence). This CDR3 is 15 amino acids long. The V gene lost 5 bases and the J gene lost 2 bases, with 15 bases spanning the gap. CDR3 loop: CASSGPIPPNTEAFF. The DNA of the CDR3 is TGTGCCAGCAGCGGCCCGATCCCCCCCAACACTGAAGCTTTCTTT.

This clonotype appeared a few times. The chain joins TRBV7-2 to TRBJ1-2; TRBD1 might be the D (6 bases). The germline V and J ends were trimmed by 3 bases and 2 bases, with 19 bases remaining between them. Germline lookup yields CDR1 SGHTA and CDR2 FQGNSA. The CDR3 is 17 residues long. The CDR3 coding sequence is TGTGCCAGCAGCTTGATAATGTGGGGGCGTGAGAACTATGGCTACACCTTC. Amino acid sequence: CASSLIMWGRENYGYTF.